The sequence of this TCR beta chain was determined in a study of cytomegalovirus exposure and HLA in healthy donors. The V end lost 6 bases, the J end lost 4 bases, and 12 bases lay between the germline ends. This CDR3 has 13 residues. From germline, CDR1 is KGHSH and CDR2 LQKENI. To note about this clone: What it binds is not known.

Donors were nominally healthy when sampled, though unrecorded immune exposures were likely. Notes on the study in general: There were some public TCRs occurring in many donors, but most TCR sequences were rare. As was reported, the classifier diagnosed cytomegalovirus status with high specificity and sensitivity.

With 60 Vbeta and 13 Jbeta primers, the PCR was carried out. TCRdb's copy holds only in-frame clones and misses some; the assay was immunoSEQ multiplex PCR. In the table there are some 94,000 clones, approximately 71% of which are singletons. The receptor's source is a man in his fifties or sixties in good health and CMV-seronegative. The sample consisted of PBMCs. The V and J genes are TRBV18 and TRBJ1-2; D not resolved. CDR3 in DNA: TGTGCCAGCTCGCCCGGGGAGACCTATGGCTACACCTTC. Amino acids: CASSPGETYGYTF.